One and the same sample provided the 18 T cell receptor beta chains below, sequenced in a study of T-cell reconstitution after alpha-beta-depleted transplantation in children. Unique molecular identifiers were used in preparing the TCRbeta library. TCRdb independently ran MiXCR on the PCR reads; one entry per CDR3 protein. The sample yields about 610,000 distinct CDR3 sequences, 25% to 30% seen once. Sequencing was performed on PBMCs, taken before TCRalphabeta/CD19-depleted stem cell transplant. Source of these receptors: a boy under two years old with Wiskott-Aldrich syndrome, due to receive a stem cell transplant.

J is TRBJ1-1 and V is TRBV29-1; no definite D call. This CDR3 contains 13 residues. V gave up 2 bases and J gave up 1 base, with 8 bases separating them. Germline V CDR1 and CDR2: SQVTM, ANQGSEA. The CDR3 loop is CSVEMGRNTEAFF. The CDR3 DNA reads TGCAGCGTTGAAATGGGGAGGAACACTGAAGCTTTCTTT. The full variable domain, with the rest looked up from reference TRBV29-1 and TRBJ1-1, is SAVISQKPSRDICQRGTSLTIQCQVDSQVTMMFWYRQQPGQSLTLIATANQGSEATYESGFVIDKFPISRPNLTFSTLTVSNMSPEDSSIYLCSVEMGRNTEAFFGQGTRLTVV.

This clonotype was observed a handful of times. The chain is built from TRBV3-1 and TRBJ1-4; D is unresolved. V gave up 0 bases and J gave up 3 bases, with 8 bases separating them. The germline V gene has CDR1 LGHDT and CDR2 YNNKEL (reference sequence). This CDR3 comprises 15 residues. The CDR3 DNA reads TGTGCCAGCAGCCAAGATTTTCGGGCTAATGAAAAACTGTTTTTT. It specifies CASSQDFRANEKLFF.

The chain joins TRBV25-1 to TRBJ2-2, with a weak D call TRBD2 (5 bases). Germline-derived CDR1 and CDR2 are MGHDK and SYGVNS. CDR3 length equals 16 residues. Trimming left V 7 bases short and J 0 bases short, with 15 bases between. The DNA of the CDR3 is TGTGCCAGCACCCCAGTTGCGGGCTCGAACACCGGGGAGCTGTTTTTT. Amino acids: CASTPVAGSNTGELFF. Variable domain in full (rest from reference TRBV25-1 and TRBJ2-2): EADIYQTPRYLVIGTGKKITLECSQTMGHDKMYWYQQDPGMELHLIHYSYGVNSTEKGDLSSESTVSRIRTEHFPLTLESARPSHTSQYLCASTPVAGSNTGELFFGEGSRLTVL.

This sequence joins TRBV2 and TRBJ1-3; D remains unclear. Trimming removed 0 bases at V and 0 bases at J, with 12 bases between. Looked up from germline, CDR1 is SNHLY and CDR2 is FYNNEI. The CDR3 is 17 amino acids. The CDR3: CASSEAPPGSSGNTIYF. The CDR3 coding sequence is TGTGCCAGCAGTGAAGCTCCTCCCGGGAGCTCTGGAAACACCATATATTTT.

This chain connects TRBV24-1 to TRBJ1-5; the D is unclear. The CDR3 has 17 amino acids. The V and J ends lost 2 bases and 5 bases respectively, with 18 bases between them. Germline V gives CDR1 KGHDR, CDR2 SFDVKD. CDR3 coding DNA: TGTGCCACCAGTGATTCTGGGGTTGGGCACCTCGATCAGCCCCAGCATTTT. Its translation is CATSDSGVGHLDQPQHF.

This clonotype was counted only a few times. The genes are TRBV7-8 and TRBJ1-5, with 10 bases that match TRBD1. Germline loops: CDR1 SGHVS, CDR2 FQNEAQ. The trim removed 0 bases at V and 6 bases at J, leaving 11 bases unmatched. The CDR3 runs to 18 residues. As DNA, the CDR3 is TGTGCCAGCAGCTTAGCGCGGGACAGGGGAGTTTTCAGTCAGCCCCAGCATTTT. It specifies CASSLARDRGVFSQPQHF.

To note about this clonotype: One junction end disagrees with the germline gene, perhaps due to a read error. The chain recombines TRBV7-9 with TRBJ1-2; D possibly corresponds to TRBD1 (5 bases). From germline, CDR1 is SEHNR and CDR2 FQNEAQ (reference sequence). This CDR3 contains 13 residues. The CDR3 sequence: CASSLAAFRGGTF. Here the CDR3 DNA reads TGTGCCAGCAGCCTAGCTGCGTTTCGGGGGGGCACCTTC.

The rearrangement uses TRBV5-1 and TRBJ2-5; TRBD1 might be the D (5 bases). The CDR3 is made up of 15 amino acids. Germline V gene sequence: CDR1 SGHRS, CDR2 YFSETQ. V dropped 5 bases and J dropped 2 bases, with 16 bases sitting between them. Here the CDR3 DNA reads TGCGCCAGCAGACCACAGGCACCTTTACAAGAGACCCAGTACTTC. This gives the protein CASRPQAPLQETQYF.

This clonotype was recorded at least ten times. This CDR3 reads CASSFPRISSYNEQFF. DNA for the CDR3: TGCGCCAGCAGCTTTCCCAGAATAAGCTCCTACAATGAGCAGTTCTTC. This chain connects TRBV5-1 to TRBJ2-1; no reliable D call. There are 16 residues in the CDR3. Trimming stripped 2 bases from V and 0 bases from J, with 12 bases between. CDR1 is SGHRS, CDR2 YFSETQ, per germline.

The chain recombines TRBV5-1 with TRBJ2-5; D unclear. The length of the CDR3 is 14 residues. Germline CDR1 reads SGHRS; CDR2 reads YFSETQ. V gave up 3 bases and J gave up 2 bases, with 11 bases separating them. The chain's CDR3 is CASSWSVIQETQYF. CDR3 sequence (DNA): TGCGCCAGCAGCTGGTCAGTCATTCAAGAGACCCAGTACTTC. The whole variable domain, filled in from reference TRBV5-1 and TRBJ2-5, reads KAGVTQTPRYLIKTRGQQVTLSCSPISGHRSVSWYQQTPGQGLQFLFEYFSETQRNKGNFPGRFSGRQFSNSRSEMNVSTLELGDSALYLCASSWSVIQETQYFGPGTRLLVL.

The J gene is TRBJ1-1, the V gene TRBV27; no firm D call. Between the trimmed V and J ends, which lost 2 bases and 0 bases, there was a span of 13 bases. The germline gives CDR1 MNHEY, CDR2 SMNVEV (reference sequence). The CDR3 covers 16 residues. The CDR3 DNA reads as TGTGCCAGCAGTTTAAGGGCTGGACGTTTGAACACTGAAGCTTTCTTT. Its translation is CASSLRAGRLNTEAFF.

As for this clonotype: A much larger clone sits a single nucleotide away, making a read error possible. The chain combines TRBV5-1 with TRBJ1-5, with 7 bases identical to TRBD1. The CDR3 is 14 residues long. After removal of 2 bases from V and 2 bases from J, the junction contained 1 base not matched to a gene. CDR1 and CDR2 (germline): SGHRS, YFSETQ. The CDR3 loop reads CASSFTGGNQPQHF. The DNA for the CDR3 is TGCGCCAGCAGCTTCACAGGGGGCAATCAGCCCCAGCATTTT.

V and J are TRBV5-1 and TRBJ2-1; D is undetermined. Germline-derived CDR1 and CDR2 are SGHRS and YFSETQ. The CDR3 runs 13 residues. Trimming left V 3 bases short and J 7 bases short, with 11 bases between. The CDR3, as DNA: TGCGCCAGCAGCTCCTTAGCTTCAAATGAGCAGTTCTTC. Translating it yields CASSSLASNEQFF.

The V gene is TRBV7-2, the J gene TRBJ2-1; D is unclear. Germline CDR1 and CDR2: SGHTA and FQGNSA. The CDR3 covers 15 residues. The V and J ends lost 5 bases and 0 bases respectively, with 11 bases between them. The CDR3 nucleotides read TGTGCCAGCAGCCCGAAGATTAGCTCCTACAATGAGCAGTTCTTC. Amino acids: CASSPKISSYNEQFF.

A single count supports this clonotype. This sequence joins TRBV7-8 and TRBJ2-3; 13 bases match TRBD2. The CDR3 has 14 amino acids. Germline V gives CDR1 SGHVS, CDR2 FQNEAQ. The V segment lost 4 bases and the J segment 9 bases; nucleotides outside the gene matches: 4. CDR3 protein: CASSSGLAGKTQYF. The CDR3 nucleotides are TGTGCCAGCAGCTCGGGACTAGCGGGAAAAACGCAGTATTTT.

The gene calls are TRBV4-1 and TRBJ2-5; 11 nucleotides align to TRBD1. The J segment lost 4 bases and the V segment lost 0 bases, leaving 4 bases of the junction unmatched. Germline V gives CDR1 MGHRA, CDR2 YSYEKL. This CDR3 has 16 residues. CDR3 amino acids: CASSQEGTGGRETQYF. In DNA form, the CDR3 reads TGCGCCAGCAGCCAAGAGGGGACAGGGGGACGAGAGACCCAGTACTTC.

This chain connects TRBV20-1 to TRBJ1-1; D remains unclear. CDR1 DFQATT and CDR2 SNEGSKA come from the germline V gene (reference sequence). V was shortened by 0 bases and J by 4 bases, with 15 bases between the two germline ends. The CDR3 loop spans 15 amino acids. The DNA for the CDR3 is TGCAGTGCTAGAGATGCCGGGCCGGGAACCACTGAAGCTTTCTTT. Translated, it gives CSARDAGPGTTEAFF.

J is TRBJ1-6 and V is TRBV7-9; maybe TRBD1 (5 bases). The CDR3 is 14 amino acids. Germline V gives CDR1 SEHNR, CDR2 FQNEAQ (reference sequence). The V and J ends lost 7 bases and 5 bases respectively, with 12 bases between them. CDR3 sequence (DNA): TGTGCCAGCACCCTGCGGGGGGATAATTCACCCCTCCACTTT. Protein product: CASTLRGDNSPLHF.